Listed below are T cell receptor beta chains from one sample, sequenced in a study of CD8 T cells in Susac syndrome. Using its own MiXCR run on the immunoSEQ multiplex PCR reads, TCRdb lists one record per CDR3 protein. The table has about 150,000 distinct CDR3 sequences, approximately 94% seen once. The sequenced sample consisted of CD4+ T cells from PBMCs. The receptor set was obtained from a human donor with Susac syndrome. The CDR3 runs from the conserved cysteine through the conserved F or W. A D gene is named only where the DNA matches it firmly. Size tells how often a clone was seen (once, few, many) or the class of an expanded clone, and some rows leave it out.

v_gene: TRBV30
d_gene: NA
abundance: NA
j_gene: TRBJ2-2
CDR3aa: CAWSVRATGELFF
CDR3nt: TGTGCCTGGAGTGTACGAGCTACCGGGGAGCTGTTTTTT

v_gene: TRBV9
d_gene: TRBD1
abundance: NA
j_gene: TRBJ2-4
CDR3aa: CASSDGTGKLAKNIQYF
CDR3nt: TGTGCCAGCAGCGACGGGACAGGGAAACTAGCCAAAAACATTCAGTACTTC

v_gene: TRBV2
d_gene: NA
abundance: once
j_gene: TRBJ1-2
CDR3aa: CASRGDLGGYTF
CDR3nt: TGTGCCAGCAGGGGGGACTTGGGAGGCTACACCTTC

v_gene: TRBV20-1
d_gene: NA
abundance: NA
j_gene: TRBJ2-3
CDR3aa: CSASDRRGTDTQYF
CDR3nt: TGCAGTGCTTCCGACAGGAGGGGCACAGATACGCAGTATTTT

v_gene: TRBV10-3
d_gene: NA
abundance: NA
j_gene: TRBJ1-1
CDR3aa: CAIRAPDTEAFF
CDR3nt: TGTGCCATCAGGGCGCCGGACACTGAAGCTTTCTTT

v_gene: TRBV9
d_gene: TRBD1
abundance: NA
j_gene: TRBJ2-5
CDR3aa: CASSVGQGKETQYF
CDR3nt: TGTGCCAGCAGCGTGGGACAGGGGAAGGAGACCCAGTACTTC

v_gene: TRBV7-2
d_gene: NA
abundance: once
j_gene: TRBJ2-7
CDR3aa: CASSLNRDYEQYF
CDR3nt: TGTGCCAGCAGCTTAAACAGGGACTACGAGCAGTACTTC

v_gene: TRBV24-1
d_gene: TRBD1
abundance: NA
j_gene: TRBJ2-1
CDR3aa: CATSEIGQGRDEQFF
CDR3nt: TGTGCCACCAGCGAGATTGGACAGGGTAGGGATGAGCAGTTCTTC

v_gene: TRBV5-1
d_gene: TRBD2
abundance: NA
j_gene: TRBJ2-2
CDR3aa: CASRVGGSNTGELFF
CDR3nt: TGCGCCAGCAGAGTGGGAGGGTCCAACACCGGGGAGCTGTTTTTT

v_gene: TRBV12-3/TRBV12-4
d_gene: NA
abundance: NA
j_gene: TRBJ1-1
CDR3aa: CASSFGGTEAFF
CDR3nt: TGTGCCAGCAGTTTTGGTGGGACTGAAGCTTTCTTT

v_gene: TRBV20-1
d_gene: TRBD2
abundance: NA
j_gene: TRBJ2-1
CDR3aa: CSAQLARTYNEQFF
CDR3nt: TGCAGTGCTCAACTAGCGCGAACCTACAATGAGCAGTTCTTC

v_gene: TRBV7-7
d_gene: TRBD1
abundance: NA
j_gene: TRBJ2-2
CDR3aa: CASSPHGQGLIGELFF
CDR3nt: TGTGCTAGCAGCCCCCACGGACAGGGGCTGATCGGGGAGCTGTTTTTT

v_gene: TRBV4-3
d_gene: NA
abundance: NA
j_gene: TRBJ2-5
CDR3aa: CASSQERRYQETQYF
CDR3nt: TGCGCCAGCAGCCAAGAGAGGCGGTACCAAGAGACCCAGTACTTC

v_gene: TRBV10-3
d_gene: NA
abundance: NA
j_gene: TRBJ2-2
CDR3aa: CAIGPNTGELFF
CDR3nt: TGTGCCATTGGACCGAACACCGGGGAGCTGTTTTTT

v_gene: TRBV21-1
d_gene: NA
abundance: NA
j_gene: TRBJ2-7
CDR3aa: CASSPRRIYEQYF
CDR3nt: TGTGCCAGCAGCCCCCGGAGGATCTACGAGCAGTACTTC

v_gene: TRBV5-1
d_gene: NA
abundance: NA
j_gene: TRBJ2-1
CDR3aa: CASSLGAGPEQFF
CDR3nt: TGCGCCAGCAGCTTGGGCGCGGGACCGGAGCAGTTCTTC

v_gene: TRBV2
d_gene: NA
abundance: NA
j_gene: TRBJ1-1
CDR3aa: CASSELTRRTGEAFF
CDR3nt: TGTGCCAGCAGTGAACTTACGCGACGTACCGGTGAAGCTTTCTTT

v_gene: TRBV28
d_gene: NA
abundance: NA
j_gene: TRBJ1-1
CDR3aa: CASSSPAGTNTEAFF
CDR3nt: TGTGCCAGCAGTTCCCCCGCCGGGACGAACACTGAAGCTTTCTTT

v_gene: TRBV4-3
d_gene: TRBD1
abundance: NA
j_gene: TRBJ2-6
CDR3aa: CASSQDVGQAISGANVLTF
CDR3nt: TGCGCCAGCAGCCAAGATGTCGGACAGGCCATCTCTGGGGCCAACGTCCTGACTTTC

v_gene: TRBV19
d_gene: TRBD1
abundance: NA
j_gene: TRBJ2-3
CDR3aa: CASSIQGGFADTQYF
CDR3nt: TGTGCCAGTAGTATTCAAGGGGGCTTCGCAGATACGCAGTATTTT

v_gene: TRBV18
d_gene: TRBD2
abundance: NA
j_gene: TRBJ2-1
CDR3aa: CASSPGRGTSGGYSEQFF
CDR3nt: TGTGCCAGCTCACCGGGACGAGGGACTAGCGGGGGGTACAGTGAGCAGTTCTTC

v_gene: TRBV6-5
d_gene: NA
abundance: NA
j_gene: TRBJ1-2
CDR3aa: CASSLMGGIVYTF
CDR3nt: TGTGCCAGCAGCTTAATGGGAGGGATTGTTTACACCTTC

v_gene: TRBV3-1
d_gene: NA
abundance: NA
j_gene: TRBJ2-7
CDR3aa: CASSHPRGEQYF
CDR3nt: TGTGCCAGCAGCCACCCAAGGGGGGAGCAGTACTTC